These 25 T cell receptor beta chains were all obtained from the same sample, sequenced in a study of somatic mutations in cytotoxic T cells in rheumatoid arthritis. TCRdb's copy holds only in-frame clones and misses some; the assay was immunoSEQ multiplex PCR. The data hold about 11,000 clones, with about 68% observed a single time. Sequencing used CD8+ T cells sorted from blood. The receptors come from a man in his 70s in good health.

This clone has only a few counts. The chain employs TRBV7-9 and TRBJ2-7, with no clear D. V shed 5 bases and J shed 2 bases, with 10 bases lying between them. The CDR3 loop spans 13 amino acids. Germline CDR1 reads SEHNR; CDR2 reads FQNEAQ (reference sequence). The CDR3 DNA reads TGTGCCAGCAGCCACCCCCGCACCTACGAGCAGTACTTC. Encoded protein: CASSHPRTYEQYF.

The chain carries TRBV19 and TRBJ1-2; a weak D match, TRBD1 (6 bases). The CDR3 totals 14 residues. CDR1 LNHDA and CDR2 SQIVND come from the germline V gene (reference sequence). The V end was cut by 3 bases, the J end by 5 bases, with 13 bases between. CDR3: CASSMAGEGYGYTF. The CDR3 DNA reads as TGTGCCAGTAGTATGGCAGGGGAAGGGTATGGCTACACCTTC. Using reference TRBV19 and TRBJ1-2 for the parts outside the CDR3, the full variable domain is DGGITQSPKYLFRKEGQNVTLSCEQNLNHDAMYWYRQDPGQGLRLIYYSQIVNDFQKGDIAEGYSVSREKKESFPLTVTSAQKNPTAFYLCASSMAGEGYGYTFGSGTRLTVV.

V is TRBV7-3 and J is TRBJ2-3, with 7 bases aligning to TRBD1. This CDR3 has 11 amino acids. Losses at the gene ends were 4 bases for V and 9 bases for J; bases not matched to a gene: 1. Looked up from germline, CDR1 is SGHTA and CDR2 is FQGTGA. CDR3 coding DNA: TGTGCCAGCAGCTCGGACAGGACGCAGTATTTT. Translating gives CASSSDRTQYF.

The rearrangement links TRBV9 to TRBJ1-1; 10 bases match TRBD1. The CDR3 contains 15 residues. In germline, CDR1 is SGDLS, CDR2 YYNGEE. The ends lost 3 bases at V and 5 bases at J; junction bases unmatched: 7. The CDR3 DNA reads TGTGCCAGCAGCGAGCCCGGGACAGGGGATACTGAAGCTTTCTTT. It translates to CASSEPGTGDTEAFF.

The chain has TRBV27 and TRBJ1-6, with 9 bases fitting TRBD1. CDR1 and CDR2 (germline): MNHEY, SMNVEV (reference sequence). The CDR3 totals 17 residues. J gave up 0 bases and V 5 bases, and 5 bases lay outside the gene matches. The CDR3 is CASSPGQGSSYNSPLHF. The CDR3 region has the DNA TGTGCCAGCAGTCCGGGACAGGGAAGCTCCTATAATTCACCCCTCCACTTT.

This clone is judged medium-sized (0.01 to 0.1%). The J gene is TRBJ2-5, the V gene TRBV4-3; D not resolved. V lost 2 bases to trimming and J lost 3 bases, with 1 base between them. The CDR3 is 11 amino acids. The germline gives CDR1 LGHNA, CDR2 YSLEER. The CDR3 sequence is CASSQKETQYF. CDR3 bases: TGCGCCAGCAGCCAAAAAGAGACCCAGTACTTC.

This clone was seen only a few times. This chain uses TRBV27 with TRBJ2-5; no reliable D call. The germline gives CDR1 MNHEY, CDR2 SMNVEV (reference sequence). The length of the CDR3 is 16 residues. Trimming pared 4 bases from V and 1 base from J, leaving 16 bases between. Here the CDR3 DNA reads TGTGCCAGCAGTTCTCGAATAGGGTATGGCCAAGAGACCCAGTACTTC. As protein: CASSSRIGYGQETQYF.

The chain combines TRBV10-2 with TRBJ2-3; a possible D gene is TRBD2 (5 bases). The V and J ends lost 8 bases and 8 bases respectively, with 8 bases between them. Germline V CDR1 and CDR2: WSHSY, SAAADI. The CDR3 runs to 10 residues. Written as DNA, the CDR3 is TGCGCCAGCCTGGAGGCTACGCAGTATTTT. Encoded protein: CASLEATQYF.

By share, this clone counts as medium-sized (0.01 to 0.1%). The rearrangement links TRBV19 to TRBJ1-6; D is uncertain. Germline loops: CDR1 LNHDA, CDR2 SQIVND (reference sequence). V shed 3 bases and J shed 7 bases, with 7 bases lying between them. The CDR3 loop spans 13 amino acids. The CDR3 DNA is TGTGCCAGTAGTATCCTACCGAATTCACCCCTCCACTTT. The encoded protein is CASSILPNSPLHF.

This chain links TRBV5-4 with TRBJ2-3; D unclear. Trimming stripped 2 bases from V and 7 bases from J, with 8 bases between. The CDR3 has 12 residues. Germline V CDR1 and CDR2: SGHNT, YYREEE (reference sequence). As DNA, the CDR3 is TGTGCCAGCAGCTTTGGGGTCAATACGCAGTATTTT. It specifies CASSFGVNTQYF.

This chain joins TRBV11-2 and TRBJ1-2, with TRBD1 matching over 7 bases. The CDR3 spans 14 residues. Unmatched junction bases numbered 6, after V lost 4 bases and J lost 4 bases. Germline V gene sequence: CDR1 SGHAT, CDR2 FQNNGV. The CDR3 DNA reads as TGTGCCAGCAGCTGGGACAGCACCTTCTATGGCTACACCTTC. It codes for CASSWDSTFYGYTF.

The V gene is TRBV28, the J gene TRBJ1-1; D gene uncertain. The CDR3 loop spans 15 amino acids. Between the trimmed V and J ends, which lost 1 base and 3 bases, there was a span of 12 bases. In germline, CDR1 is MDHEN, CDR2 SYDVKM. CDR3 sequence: CASSLLGSTDTEAFF. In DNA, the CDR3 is TGTGCCAGCAGTTTATTGGGCAGCACTGACACTGAAGCTTTCTTT.

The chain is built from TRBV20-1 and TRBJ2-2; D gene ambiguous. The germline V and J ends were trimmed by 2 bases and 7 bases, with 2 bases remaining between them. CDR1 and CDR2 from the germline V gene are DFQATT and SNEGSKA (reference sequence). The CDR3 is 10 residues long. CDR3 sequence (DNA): TGCAGTGCTAGAAGCGGGGAGCTGTTTTTT. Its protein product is CSARSGELFF.

The CDR3 loop is CASSHAPQGSEQYF. CDR3 bases: TGCGCCAGCAGCCACGCTCCCCAGGGTAGCGAGCAGTACTTC. The chain employs TRBV4-1 and TRBJ2-7, with a tentative D call TRBD1 (5 bases). Trimming stripped 3 bases from V and 6 bases from J, with 15 bases between. The V gene's germline CDR1 is MGHRA and CDR2 YSYEKL. The CDR3 consists of 14 residues.

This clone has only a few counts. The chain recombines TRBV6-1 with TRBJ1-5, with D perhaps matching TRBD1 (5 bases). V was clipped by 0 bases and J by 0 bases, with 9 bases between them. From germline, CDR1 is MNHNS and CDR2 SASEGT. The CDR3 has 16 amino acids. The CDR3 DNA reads TGTGCCAGCAGTGAAGCGCTCAGGGTTAGCAATCAGCCCCAGCATTTT. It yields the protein CASSEALRVSNQPQHF.

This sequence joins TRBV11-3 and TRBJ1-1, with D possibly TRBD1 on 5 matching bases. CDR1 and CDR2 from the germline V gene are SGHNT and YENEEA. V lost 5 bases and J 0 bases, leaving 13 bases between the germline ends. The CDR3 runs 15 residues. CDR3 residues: CASSPSGRLNTEAFF. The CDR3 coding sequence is TGTGCCAGCAGCCCTTCGGGACGGCTGAACACTGAAGCTTTCTTT.

The CDR3 nucleotides read TGTGCCAGCAGCTCAGGGACACCAGGGTCTGGAAACACCATATATTTT. Translation: CASSSGTPGSGNTIYF. The V and J genes are TRBV11-3 and TRBJ1-3; TRBD1 is a possible D gene (6 bases). The CDR3 has 16 amino acids. Germline CDR1 reads SGHNT; CDR2 reads YENEEA. V dropped 4 bases and J dropped 1 base, with 14 bases sitting between them. Combining the CDR3 with reference TRBV11-3 and TRBJ1-3 gives the whole variable domain EAGVVQSPRYKIIEKKQPVAFWCNPISGHNTLYWYLQNLGQGPELLIRYENEEAVDDSQLPKDRFSAERLKGVDSTLKIQPAELGDSAVYLCASSSGTPGSGNTIYFGEGSWLTVV.

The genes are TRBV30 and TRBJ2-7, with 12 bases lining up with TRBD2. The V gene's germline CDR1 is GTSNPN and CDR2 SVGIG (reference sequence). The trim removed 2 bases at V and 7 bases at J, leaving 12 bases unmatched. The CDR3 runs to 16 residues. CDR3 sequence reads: CAWSPRLASGREEQYF. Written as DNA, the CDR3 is TGTGCCTGGAGTCCCAGGTTGGCTAGCGGGAGGGAAGAGCAGTACTTC.

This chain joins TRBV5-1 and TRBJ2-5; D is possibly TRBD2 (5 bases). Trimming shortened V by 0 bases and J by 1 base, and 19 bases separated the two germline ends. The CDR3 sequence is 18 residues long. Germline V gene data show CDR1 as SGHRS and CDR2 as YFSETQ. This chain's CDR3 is CASSLERLTQVVQETQYF. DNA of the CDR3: TGCGCCAGCAGCTTGGAGCGGCTGACGCAGGTGGTCCAAGAGACCCAGTACTTC.

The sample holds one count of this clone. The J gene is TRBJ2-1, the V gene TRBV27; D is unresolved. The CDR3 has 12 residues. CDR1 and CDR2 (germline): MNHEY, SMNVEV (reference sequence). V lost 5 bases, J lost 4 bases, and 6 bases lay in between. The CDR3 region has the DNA TGTGCCAGCAGTGTGCAATACAATGAGCAGTTCTTC. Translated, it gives CASSVQYNEQFF.

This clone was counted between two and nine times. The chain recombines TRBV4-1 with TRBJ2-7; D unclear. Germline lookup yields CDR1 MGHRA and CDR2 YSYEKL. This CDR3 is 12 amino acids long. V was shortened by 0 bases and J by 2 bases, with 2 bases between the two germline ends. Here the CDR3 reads CASSQDTYEQYF. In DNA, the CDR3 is TGCGCCAGCAGCCAAGATACCTACGAGCAGTACTTC.

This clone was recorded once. CDR3 DNA: TGTGCCAGCAGAGCAGGAGATGGGGGGACTGAAGCTTTCTTT. It is translated as CASRAGDGGTEAFF. The rearrangement links TRBV6-1 to TRBJ1-1; TRBD1 is a possible D gene (5 bases). V was cut by 6 bases and J by 5 bases, with 16 bases left in between. The V gene's germline CDR1 is MNHNS and CDR2 SASEGT. This CDR3 has 14 amino acids.

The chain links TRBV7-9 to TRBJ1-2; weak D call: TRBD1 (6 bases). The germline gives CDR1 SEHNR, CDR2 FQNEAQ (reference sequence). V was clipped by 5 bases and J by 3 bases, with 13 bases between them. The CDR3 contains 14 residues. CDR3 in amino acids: CASSDSGQYYGYTF. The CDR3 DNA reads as TGTGCCAGCAGCGATAGTGGACAGTACTATGGCTACACCTTC.

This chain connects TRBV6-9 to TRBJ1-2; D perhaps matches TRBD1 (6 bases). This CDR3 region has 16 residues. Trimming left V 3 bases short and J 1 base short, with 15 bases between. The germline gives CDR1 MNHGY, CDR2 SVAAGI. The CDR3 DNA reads TGTGCCAGCAGTTACTCCGGACAGACTCGTAACTATGGCTACACCTTC. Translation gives CASSYSGQTRNYGYTF.

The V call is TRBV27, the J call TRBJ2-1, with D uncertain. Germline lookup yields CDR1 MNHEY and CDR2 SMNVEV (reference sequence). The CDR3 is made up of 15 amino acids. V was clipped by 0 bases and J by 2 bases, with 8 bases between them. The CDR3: CASSLSGGTYNEQFF. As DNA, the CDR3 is TGTGCCAGCAGTTTATCGGGTGGGACCTACAATGAGCAGTTCTTC.